The source of this T cell receptor beta chain is a study of blood T cell repertoires in COVID-19. Across the whole study: Italy, Spain and the United States were the sources of the convalescent and acute COVID-19 samples. PBMCs, B-cell-depleted T cells, or T cells provided the cDNA or gDNA that made up the material.

Authors' methods: Amplification from reference gene primers served as the basis for estimated nucleated cell counts. Clones were sequenced by immunoSEQ multiplex PCR, and TCRdb holds only the in-frame ones, with some missing. That table furnishes V, J and clone size, whereas the DNA furnished D and trimming. The repertoire has 150,000 to 200,000 clones, roughly 82% of them found once; the top ten carry around 7%. This CDR3 spans 13 amino acids. V lost 4 bases, J lost 6 bases, and 11 bases lay in between. Germline CDR1 and CDR2: SGHDT and YYEEEE. Followed longitudinally, the Seattle patients had been enrolled during active infection.

The TCR was taken from a woman between 40 and 50 years old with COVID-19, enrolled during active disease. This sequence joins TRBV5-6 and TRBJ2-4, with a tentative D call TRBD1 (6 bases). Sequences were obtained from peripheral blood. The CDR3, as DNA: TGTGCCAGCAGCCCGGAAGGGGGAAACATTCAGTACTTC. Translating it yields CASSPEGGNIQYF.